The rows below give T cell receptor beta chains drawn from one sample of a study of CD8+CD57+ T cells in acquired aplastic anemia. TCRdb recomputed calls from the reads with MiXCR, one row per CDR3 protein. This sample has 200,000 to 250,000 distinct CDR3 sequences, with around 49% found just once. The material sequenced was sorted CD4+, CD8+, or CD8+CD57+ T cells (not recorded which) from PBMCs. The receptors were gathered from a human donor with aplastic anemia. Both conserved end residues are part of each CDR3. D genes are given only for firm matches. Not all rows give a size; the values are once, few, many and, for expanded clones, a class.

>TRBJ2-5|TRBV5-6|16|NA|NA
CASSLWGDSRGETQYF
TGTGCCAGCAGCTTGTGGGGGGACTCCAGGGGCGAGACCCAGTACTTC
>TRBJ1-2|TRBV7-8|12|many|NA
CASSLEGWGYTF
TGTGCCAGCAGCTTAGAAGGTTGGGGCTACACCTTC
>TRBJ1-1|TRBV28|12|few|NA
CASRGRNTEAFF
TGTGCCAGCCGGGGACGTAACACTGAAGCTTTCTTT
>TRBJ2-6|TRBV7-6|19|many|NA
CASSSRPGGGDSGANVLTF
TGTGCCAGCAGCTCCCGGCCAGGAGGGGGAGACTCTGGGGCCAACGTCCTGACTTTC
>TRBJ1-1|TRBV19|15|many|NA
CASSGYRRGGTEAFF
TGTGCCAGTAGTGGGTACCGCAGGGGAGGGACTGAAGCTTTCTTT
>TRBJ2-3|TRBV5-4|14|NA|NA
CASSRHMGQDTQYF
TGTGCCAGCAGCCGTCATATGGGGCAAGATACGCAGTATTTT
>TRBJ2-3|TRBV11-3|15|NA|NA
CASSPPWGLGDTQYF
TGTGCCAGCAGCCCTCCTTGGGGGCTGGGAGATACGCAGTATTTT
>TRBJ2-6|TRBV7-9|15|NA|NA
CASSVAGFGANVLTF
TGTGCCAGCAGCGTAGCAGGGTTCGGGGCCAACGTCCTGACTTTC
>TRBJ1-4|TRBV3-1|16|once|NA
CASSPRIGSANEKLFF
TGTGCCAGCAGCCCCCGAATTGGTTCGGCTAATGAAAAACTGTTTTTT
>TRBJ2-2|TRBV6-4|17|NA|TRBD1
CASSGYRGFVVGGELFF
TGTGCCAGCAGTGGGTACAGGGGATTCGTCGTCGGCGGGGAGCTGTTTTTT
>TRBJ2-2|TRBV2|15|many|NA
CASSDKSVGGGELFF
TGTGCCAGCAGTGATAAGTCCGTTGGGGGCGGGGAGCTGTTTTTT
>TRBJ2-7|TRBV7-8|14|NA|TRBD2
CASSLSSGDYEQYF
TGTGCCAGCAGCTTAAGTAGCGGGGATTACGAGCAGTACTTC
>TRBJ1-2|TRBV7-2|14|few|TRBD1
CASSSSKGAGFYTF
TGTGCCAGCAGCTCATCAAAGGGGGCTGGATTCTACACCTTC
>TRBJ1-5|TRBV2|14|NA|NA
CASSQQGTDQPQHF
TGTGCCAGCAGCCAACAGGGTACCGATCAGCCCCAGCATTTT
>TRBJ1-1|TRBV29-1|15|many|NA
CSVGRTVFPYTEAFF
TGCAGCGTTGGGAGGACAGTTTTCCCCTACACTGAAGCTTTCTTT
>TRBJ1-1|TRBV10-3|16|many|NA
CAISESLTGRNTEAFF
TGTGCCATCAGTGAGTCCCTAACGGGCAGGAACACTGAAGCTTTCTTT
>TRBJ2-5|TRBV19|16|NA|NA
CASSQQGGKGQETQYF
TGTGCCAGTAGTCAACAGGGGGGGAAGGGACAAGAGACCCAGTACTTC
>TRBJ2-7|TRBV7-6|14|NA|NA
CASSLGLVIPEQYF
TGTGCCAGCAGCTTAGGACTAGTCATCCCCGAGCAGTACTTC
>TRBJ2-1|TRBV19|16|NA|TRBD2
CASSISGTSVYNEQFF
TGTGCCAGTAGTATATCGGGGACTAGCGTGTACAATGAGCAGTTCTTC
>TRBJ1-2|TRBV10-3|15|once|NA
CAISESGWGKDGYTF
TGTGCCATCAGTGAGTCGGGGTGGGGGAAAGATGGCTACACCTTC
>TRBJ1-1|TRBV5-8|15|many|NA
CASSLDGLPNTEAFF
TGTGCCAGCAGCTTGGACGGACTGCCGAACACTGAAGCTTTCTTT
>TRBJ1-6|TRBV5-1|15|NA|NA
CACSLAAILDSPLHF
TGCGCCTGCAGCTTAGCGGCGATCCTAGACTCACCCCTCCACTTT
>TRBJ2-3|TRBV9|15|once|NA
CASSVATGSPDTQYF
TGTGCCAGCAGCGTAGCTACGGGGAGTCCAGATACGCAGTATTTT
>TRBJ1-2|TRBV6-7|14|NA|TRBD1
CASSYGQGGHGYTF
TGTGCCAGCAGTTATGGACAGGGGGGGCATGGCTACACCTTC
>TRBJ1-1|TRBV5-1|16|many|TRBD1
CASSIGRQGMNTEAFF
TGCGCCAGCAGCATAGGACGACAGGGTATGAACACTGAAGCTTTCTTT
>TRBJ2-5|TRBV19|15|NA|NA
CASSIARGGLETQYF
TGTGCCAGTAGTATAGCCAGGGGAGGTCTAGAGACCCAGTACTTC
>TRBJ2-7|TRBV11-2|14|many|NA
CASSPRGTSYEQYF
TGTGCCAGCAGCCCCCGTGGGACCTCCTACGAGCAGTACTTC
>TRBJ2-2|TRBV10-2|14|many|NA
CASSERPVTGELFF
TGCGCCAGCAGTGAACGACCGGTCACCGGGGAGCTGTTTTTT
>TRBJ2-3|TRBV7-3|17|many|TRBD2
CASSLAGGPGDTDTQYF
TGTGCCAGCAGCTTAGCGGGGGGGCCCGGAGACACAGATACGCAGTATTTT